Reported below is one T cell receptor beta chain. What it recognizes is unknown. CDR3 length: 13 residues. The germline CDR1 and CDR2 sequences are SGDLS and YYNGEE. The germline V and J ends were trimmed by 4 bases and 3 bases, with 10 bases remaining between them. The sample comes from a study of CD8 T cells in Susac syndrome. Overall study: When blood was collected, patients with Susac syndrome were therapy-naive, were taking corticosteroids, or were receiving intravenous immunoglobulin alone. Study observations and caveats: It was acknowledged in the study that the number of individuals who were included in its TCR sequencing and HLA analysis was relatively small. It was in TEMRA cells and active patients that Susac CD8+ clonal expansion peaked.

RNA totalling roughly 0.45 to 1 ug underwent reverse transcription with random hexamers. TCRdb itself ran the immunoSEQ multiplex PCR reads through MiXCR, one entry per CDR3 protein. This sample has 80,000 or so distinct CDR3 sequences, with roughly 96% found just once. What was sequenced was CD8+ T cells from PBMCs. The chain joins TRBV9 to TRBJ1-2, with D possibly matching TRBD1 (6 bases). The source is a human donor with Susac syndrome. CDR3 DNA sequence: TGTGCCAGCAGCAGGGGGAATGACTATGGCTACACCTTC. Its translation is CASSRGNDYGYTF.